This TCR beta chain originates from a study of shared clonotypes between healthy human individuals. Study findings and constraints: Only blood was sampled; tissue repertoires likely differ. Researchers found naive subsets generally carried larger estimated richness than memory subsets.

The V gene lost 6 bases and the J gene lost 2 bases, with 8 bases spanning the gap. This CDR3 is 12 amino acids long. Germline loops: CDR1 SEHNR, CDR2 FQNEAQ (reference sequence). With regard to this clone: The antigen is undetermined. Other DNA sequences within the sample encode an identical CDR3.

CD45RO-negative, CCR7-selected cells formed the naive CD8 fraction, which excluded terminally differentiated effector memory CD45RA+ cells. Each subset's genomic DNA was shared equally among a number of immunoSEQ plates. Clones were read by immunoSEQ multiplex PCR, and TCRdb kept only the in-frame ones, dropping some. The table lists some 1,900,000 clones, roughly 94% of them singletons, with more than 0.9% in the top ten. The rearrangement links TRBV7-9 to TRBJ2-7, with D maybe TRBD1 (6 bases). The sequenced material came from naive CD8+ T cells sorted from blood. This clonotype was obtained from a man between 18 and 29 years old in good health. The CDR3 here is CASSQGTYEQYF. Here the CDR3 DNA reads TGTGCCAGCAGTCAGGGGACCTACGAGCAGTACTTC.